This TCR beta chain originates from a study of cytomegalovirus exposure and HLA in healthy donors. Findings and limits, study-wide: In a later analysis, donors in an Asian-associated ancestry cluster reportedly had fewer N-insertions in productive TCRs than the cohort mean. When analyzed later, a missense DCLRE1C variant was found to be linked to TCR beta V- and J-gene trimming.

The CDR3 runs 16 residues. The V end lost 4 bases, the J end lost 4 bases, and 18 bases lay between the germline ends. The germline gives CDR1 MGHRA, CDR2 YSYEKL. Details on this clone: Its cognate antigen is unknown.

A multiplex PCR was run with 60 Vbeta primers and 13 Jbeta primers. TCRdb's table, derived via immunoSEQ multiplex PCR, lists solely in-frame clones and lacks some. Of 100,000 to 150,000 clones in the sample, around 70% are singletons; the top ten hold 3.5% to 4.5%. This clonotype was sampled from a man aged 35-49 years in good health and CMV-seropositive. Sequencing used PBMCs. The V and J genes are TRBV4-1 and TRBJ2-3, with D tentatively TRBD1 (6 bases). The CDR3 coding sequence is TGCGCCAGCAGCCCCCGGGACAACCCGTATTCAGATACGCAGTATTTT. This sequence encodes CASSPRDNPYSDTQYF.